These 18 T cell receptor beta chains originate from one sample sequenced in a study of T cell responses to AZD1222 COVID-19 vaccine. The repertoire was sequenced with immunoSEQ multiplex PCR; TCRdb's copy has only in-frame clones and lacks some. The repertoire includes some 83,000 clones, roughly 86% of them detected once, and 8.5% to 10% sits in the top ten. The source material was peripheral blood, sampled on day 0 of AZD1222 vaccination. The receptors were gathered from an adult in good health.

CDR3 coding DNA: TGTGCCAGCAGCCCCACACAGGGGGCAACTAATGAAAAACTGTTTTTT. Residues: CASSPTQGATNEKLFF. The chain employs TRBV9 and TRBJ1-4; 8 positions agree with TRBD1. V lost 4 bases and J lost 0; bases outside the gene matches: 5. Germline V CDR1 and CDR2: SGDLS, YYNGEE. CDR3 length: 16 amino acids.

The V call is TRBV2, the J call TRBJ1-1; possibly TRBD1 for D (6 bases). Germline V gene lookup returns CDR1 SNHLY and CDR2 FYNNEI. This CDR3 comprises 15 residues. V lost 4 bases and J 0 bases, leaving 12 bases between the germline ends. CDR3 DNA: TGTGCCAGCAGTGTTGGACAGCCAATGAACACTGAAGCTTTCTTT. This codes for CASSVGQPMNTEAFF.

The chain is built from TRBV28 and TRBJ1-1; no firm D call. V was trimmed by 3 bases and J by 2 bases, leaving 7 bases between them. The CDR3 sequence is 13 residues long. Germline V gene sequence: CDR1 MDHEN, CDR2 SYDVKM. The CDR3 reads CASSLEVNTEAFF. Here the CDR3 DNA reads TGTGCCAGCAGTTTGGAGGTCAACACTGAAGCTTTCTTT.

The chain employs TRBV5-1 and TRBJ2-1; the match to TRBD1 covers 10 bases. With 5 bases clipped from V and 8 bases from J, the junction kept 10 bases outside the gene matches. CDR1 SGHRS and CDR2 YFSETQ come from the germline V gene. This CDR3 is 15 amino acids long. CDR3 DNA sequence: TGCGCCAGCAGATCGTCGGGACAGGGGTACTATGAGCAGTTCTTC. Translated: CASRSSGQGYYEQFF.

J is TRBJ1-6 and V is TRBV7-2; tentatively, D is TRBD1 (6 bases). V lost 4 bases, J lost 4 bases, and 8 bases lay in between. Germline CDR1 is SGHTA and CDR2 is FQGNSA. This CDR3 contains 14 residues. The CDR3 loop is CASSSTGYNSPLHF. The CDR3 DNA sequence: TGTGCCAGCAGCTCTACAGGGTATAATTCACCCCTCCACTTT.

The chain combines TRBV24-1 with TRBJ1-2; D not resolved. The CDR3 sequence is 13 residues long. From germline, CDR1 is KGHDR and CDR2 SFDVKD. The germline V and J ends were trimmed by 2 bases and 6 bases, with 9 bases remaining between them. The DNA for the CDR3 is TGTGCCACCAGTGATTCCCCCCTCGATGGCTACACCTTC. Residues: CATSDSPLDGYTF.

CDR3 nucleotide sequence: TGTGCCAGCAGCCAAGACAGGGGCCTTCAAGAGACCCAGTACTTC. This sequence encodes CASSQDRGLQETQYF. The chain employs TRBV14 and TRBJ2-5; TRBD1 is a possible D gene (6 bases). From germline, CDR1 is SGHDN and CDR2 FVKESK. V lost 0 bases and J lost 2, with 10 bases in between. The CDR3 contains 15 residues.

This clone was found a few times. The J gene is TRBJ2-3, the V gene TRBV10-3; 9 bases align to TRBD2. The ends lost 2 bases at V and 0 bases at J; junction bases unmatched: 6. The CDR3 has 17 amino acids. Germline V lookup: CDR1 ENHRY, CDR2 SYGVKD. The CDR3 DNA is TGTGCCATCAGTGAGCCAGGACTAGCGACTAGCACAGATACGCAGTATTTT. This translates into CAISEPGLATSTDTQYF.

The V call is TRBV10-3, the J call TRBJ2-6, with 9 bases lining up with TRBD1. CDR3 size: 18 residues. Germline V gene lookup returns CDR1 ENHRY and CDR2 SYGVKD. After removal of 0 bases from V and 4 bases from J, the junction contained 7 bases not matched to a gene. In DNA form, the CDR3 reads TGTGCCATCAGTGAGTCGGGACAGGGCATCTCCGGGGCCAACGTCCTGACTTTC. Amino acid sequence: CAISESGQGISGANVLTF.

This chain joins TRBV6-6 and TRBJ2-7; D may be TRBD1 (6 bases). The CDR3 covers 14 residues. Trimming stripped 10 bases from V and 7 bases from J, with 23 bases between. CDR1 and CDR2 from the germline V gene are MNHNY and SVGAGI (reference sequence). The CDR3 coding sequence is TGTGCCACCCTACCAGGGGTAATTTCGGGAGAGCAGTACTTC. Its translation is CATLPGVISGEQYF.

The rearrangement joins TRBV6-2 or TRBV6-3 to TRBJ1-4; TRBD1 might be the D (5 bases). Germline V gene sequence: CDR1 MNHEY, CDR2 SVGEGT. The CDR3 runs to 16 residues. With 0 bases removed from V and 4 bases from J, the gap between germline ends came to 12 bases. The CDR3 reads CASSYSMWQGNEKLFF. DNA for the CDR3: TGTGCCAGCAGTTACTCGATGTGGCAGGGTAATGAAAAACTGTTTTTT.

This chain links TRBV27 with TRBJ2-3; 7 bases are a match to TRBD2. CDR3 length: 15 residues. V gave up 8 bases and J gave up 0 bases; unmatched junction bases: 8. The germline V gene encodes CDR1 MNHEY and CDR2 SMNVEV (reference sequence). The CDR3 DNA is TGTGCCAGCCAACCTCTAGCGGCTAGCACAGATACGCAGTATTTT. It is translated as CASQPLAASTDTQYF.

V is TRBV6-5 and J is TRBJ1-5; the D gene is possibly TRBD1 (6 bases). Trimming left V 4 bases short and J 4 bases short, with 17 bases between. The germline CDR1 and CDR2 sequences are MNHEY and SVGAGI. This CDR3 is built from 16 residues. This chain's CDR3 is CASSSSRGLGNQPQHF. The CDR3 DNA is TGTGCCAGCAGTTCCTCCAGGGGTTTAGGGAATCAGCCCCAGCATTTT.

The genes are TRBV5-1 and TRBJ1-6, with unresolved D. V was pared by 0 bases and J by 0 bases, with 7 bases between. The CDR3 has 16 amino acids. CDR1 and CDR2 from the germline V gene are SGHRS and YFSETQ. The chain's CDR3 is CASSLAASSYNSPLHF. In DNA, the CDR3 is TGCGCCAGCAGCTTGGCGGCGAGCTCCTATAATTCACCCCTCCACTTT.

The chain uses TRBV7-9 and TRBJ1-3; TRBD1 is a possible D gene (5 bases). The CDR3 extends over 17 amino acids. CDR1 and CDR2 (germline): SEHNR, FQNEAQ (reference sequence). Trimming stripped 1 base from V and 0 bases from J, with 13 bases between. This CDR3 reads CASSLVIGATSGNTIYF. The CDR3 DNA reads as TGTGCCAGCAGCTTAGTCATAGGGGCCACCTCTGGAAACACCATATATTTT.

V gene TRBV13 combines with J gene TRBJ1-1, with D unclear. V was pared by 4 bases and J by 1 base, with 19 bases between. Germline loops: CDR1 PRHDT, CDR2 FYEKMQ (reference sequence). This CDR3 has 17 amino acids. The CDR3: CASSSSTWASENTEAFF. The CDR3 coding sequence is TGTGCCAGCAGCTCCTCAACGTGGGCCAGCGAGAACACTGAAGCTTTCTTT.

The J gene is TRBJ2-7, the V gene TRBV6-1, with 7 bases aligning to TRBD2. The ends lost 0 bases at V and 0 bases at J; junction bases unmatched: 8. Per germline, CDR1 MNHNS and CDR2 SASEGT. The CDR3 length is 17 residues. DNA of the CDR3: TGTGCCAGCAGTGAAGCGACCCTAGCGGTTAGCTCCTACGAGCAGTACTTC. Its translation is CASSEATLAVSSYEQYF.

This chain joins TRBV12-3 or TRBV12-4 and TRBJ2-7, with 9 bases fitting TRBD1. The CDR3 is 12 residues long. V shed 8 bases, J shed 4 bases, and the junction held 3 bases outside the gene matches. The CDR3 protein is CASLGQGYEQYF. The CDR3 DNA is TGTGCCAGCCTTGGACAGGGGTACGAGCAGTACTTC.